The entry below describes one T cell receptor beta chain. Its target is not known. The data stem from a study of T cells in localized non-small cell lung cancer. Study observations and caveats: Within adjacent lung there appeared a median approximately 57 of the top 100 tumor clones. Uninvolved adjacent lung showed the highest T cell clonality, exceeding tumor. In the blood, greater T cell density corresponded to longer overall survival.

Germline loops: CDR1 MNHNS, CDR2 SASEGT. V was pared by 5 bases and J by 8 bases, with 15 bases between. The CDR3 contains 14 residues. Method: immunoSEQ multiplex PCR; TCRdb's copy keeps in-frame clones and lacks some. The sample yields over 55,000 clones, 85% to 90% seen once. The sequence was collected from a woman aged 40-75 years with stage I lung adenocarcinoma. The V and J genes are TRBV6-1 and TRBJ1-4; a weak D match, TRBD1 (5 bases). The sample in question was peripheral blood, obtained before any cancer treatment. As DNA, the CDR3 is TGTGCCAGCAGTCTTACCGGGGGTCGGGAAAAACTGTTTTTT. This translates into CASSLTGGREKLFF.